One and the same sample provided the 15 T cell receptor beta chains below, sequenced in a study of cytomegalovirus exposure and HLA in healthy donors. The study ran its PCR with 60 Vbeta and 13 Jbeta primers. Some clones are missing from TCRdb's copy, which holds only in-frame ones; the method was immunoSEQ multiplex PCR. The sample has around 200,000 clones; roughly 80% are singletons. Sequencing input: PBMCs. Receptors were obtained from a woman aged 45-65 years in good health and CMV-seropositive.

The chain uses TRBV27 and TRBJ1-1; 8 nucleotides align to TRBD1. CDR3 length: 13 amino acids. V lost 8 bases, J lost 5 bases, and 7 bases stayed unmatched. Per germline, CDR1 MNHEY and CDR2 SMNVEV (reference sequence). CDR3 in DNA: TGTGCCAGCGGCAGGGGGCGAGGGACTGAAGCTTTCTTT. Its protein product is CASGRGRGTEAFF.

The count of this clone is one. V and J are TRBV19 and TRBJ1-2, with 8 nucleotides matching TRBD1. The CDR3 is 15 residues long. CDR1 and CDR2 from the germline V gene are LNHDA and SQIVND (reference sequence). V dropped 5 bases and J dropped 1; count of bases not matched to a gene: 6. This CDR3 is CASSEPGQVNYGYTF. CDR3 sequence (DNA): TGTGCCAGTAGTGAACCGGGACAGGTTAACTATGGCTACACCTTC.

J is TRBJ1-2 and V is TRBV6-1; TRBD1 might be the D (5 bases). V lost 8 bases and J 5 bases, leaving 18 bases between the germline ends. In germline, CDR1 is MNHNS, CDR2 SASEGT. The CDR3 totals 14 residues. CDR3 DNA: TGTGCCAGCCGATCGCCCAGGGCAGGGTATGGCTACACCTTC. It yields the protein CASRSPRAGYGYTF.

This chain joins TRBV1 and TRBJ1-5; TRBD1, the table's D call, was not compared with the DNA. TRBV1 is described as a pseudogene. This CDR3 region has 13 residues. The CDR3 loop reads CTSSSLGDQPQHF. CDR3 sequence (DNA): TGCACCAGCAGCTCGTTAGGGGATCAGCCCCAGCATTTT.

V usage is TRBV5-3 and J usage is TRBJ2-5, with D maybe TRBD1 (5 bases). The end of the DNA is better explained by TRBJ2-7, so the J call may be wrong. TRBV5-3 is annotated as an ORF whose role is uncertain. The CDR3 loop spans 17 amino acids. The CDR3 DNA follows: TGTGCCAGAAGCTTATTCAGGGTTGGGAAAGGAATCTACGAGCAGTACTTC. Its protein is CARSLFRVGKGIYEQYF.

V gene TRBV7-8 combines with J gene TRBJ2-7; 9 nucleotides match TRBD2. Germline loops: CDR1 SGHVS, CDR2 FQNEAQ. The CDR3 length is 15 residues. V shed 1 base and J 7 bases; nucleotides not matched to a gene: 8. The CDR3 sequence: CASSLDSGGGREQYF. CDR3 coding DNA: TGTGCCAGCAGCTTAGATAGCGGGGGAGGGCGGGAGCAGTACTTC. The full variable domain, rest sourced from reference TRBV7-8 and TRBJ2-7, is GAGVSQSPRYKVAKRGQDVALRCDPISGHVSLFWYQQALGQGPEFLTYFQNEAQLDKSGLPSDRFFAERPEGSVSTLKIQRTQQEDSAVYLCASSLDSGGGREQYFGPGTRLTVT.

In this sample, this clone turned up a few times. The genes are TRBV4-3 and TRBJ1-5; no reliable D call. CDR3 length: 14 residues. Germline assignment: CDR1 LGHNA and CDR2 YSLEER. Between the trimmed V and J ends, which lost 0 bases and 4 bases, there was a span of 7 bases. The CDR3 DNA reads TGCGCCAGCAGCCAAGATCGCGTTAATCAGCCCCAGCATTTT. Its translation: CASSQDRVNQPQHF.

Points on this clone: The junction and the germline gene differ at one end; a read error may be behind it. The chain employs TRBV5-4 and TRBJ2-3; D is perhaps TRBD1 (5 bases). The CDR3 runs 14 residues. Germline assignment: CDR1 SGHNT and CDR2 YYREEE (reference sequence). The CDR3 protein is CASSFGWGTGTQYF. As DNA, the CDR3 is TGTGCCAGCAGCTTCGGCTGGGGCACAGGTACGCAGTATTTT. The variable domain in full, completed from reference TRBV5-4 and TRBJ2-3, reads ETGVTQSPTHLIKTRGQQVTLRCSSQSGHNTVSWYQQALGQGPQFIFQYYREEENGRGNFPPRFSGLQFPNYSSELNVNALELDDSALYLCASSFGWGTGTQYFGPGTRLTVL.

The chain joins TRBV18 to TRBJ1-6; D uncertain. The germline CDR1 and CDR2 sequences are KGHSH and LQKENI. The V end lost 4 bases, the J end lost 7 bases, and 8 bases lay between the germline ends. The CDR3 covers 13 residues. CDR3 in amino acids: CASSQGENSPLHF. The CDR3 region has the DNA TGTGCCAGCTCACAGGGAGAAAATTCACCCCTCCACTTT.

CDR3 bases: TGTGCCAGCAGTCGGAAGGCCCCGGGACAGGGACAATCACCCCTCCACTTT. It translates to CASSRKAPGQGQSPLHF. The chain is built from TRBV7-3 and TRBJ1-6; 9 nucleotides align to TRBD1. V was pared by 6 bases and J by 10 bases, with 16 bases of the junction left unmatched. Per the germline V gene, CDR1 is SGHTA and CDR2 is FQGTGA. The CDR3 runs 17 residues.

This chain uses TRBV30 with TRBJ2-7; TRBD1 aligns across 7 bases. The germline gives CDR1 GTSNPN, CDR2 SVGIG (reference sequence). V shed 3 bases, J shed 6 bases, and the junction held 11 bases outside the gene matches. The CDR3 sequence is 14 residues long. The CDR3 spells CAWSSAGGIGEQYF. CDR3 sequence (DNA): TGTGCCTGGAGCTCGGCAGGGGGAATCGGCGAGCAGTACTTC. Using reference TRBV30 and TRBJ2-7 for the parts outside the CDR3, the full variable domain is SQTIHQWPATLVQPVGSPLSLECTVEGTSNPNLYWYRQAAGRGLQLLFYSVGIGQISSEVPQNLSASRPQDRQFILSSKKLLLSDSGFYLCAWSSAGGIGEQYFGPGTRLTVT.

V is TRBV28 and J is TRBJ1-2; TRBD1 aligns across 7 bases. V trimming: 6 bases; J trimming: 6 bases; junction bases outside the gene matches: 7. The CDR3 consists of 13 residues. Germline CDR1 MDHEN, CDR2 SYDVKM. The CDR3 is CASSQGQEHGYTF. DNA for the CDR3: TGTGCCAGCAGCCAAGGACAGGAACATGGCTACACCTTC.

The chain carries TRBV28 and TRBJ2-3; TRBD2 aligns across 7 bases. The J segment lost 5 bases and the V segment lost 5 bases, leaving 4 bases of the junction unmatched. CDR3 length: 13 amino acids. Germline CDR1 and CDR2: MDHEN and SYDVKM. CDR3 nucleotide sequence: TGTGCCAGCAGTCCTAGCGGAGGAGATACGCAGTATTTT. Translating gives CASSPSGGDTQYF.

This sequence joins TRBV6-5 and TRBJ2-1; TRBD2 agrees at 11 bases. Trimming took 2 bases from V and 6 from J; bases not matched to a gene: 6. CDR1 MNHEY and CDR2 SVGAGI come from the germline V gene. CDR3 size: 16 residues. The CDR3: CASSYIRLAGINEQFF. The CDR3 DNA reads as TGTGCCAGCAGTTACATACGACTAGCGGGGATCAATGAGCAGTTCTTC.

This sequence joins TRBV15 and TRBJ1-3; D not certain. The CDR3 is 18 amino acids. Germline CDR1 reads LNHNV; CDR2 reads YYDKDF (reference sequence). Deletions cut 0 bases from V and 1 base from J, with 16 bases between. CDR3 region: CATSRDPPRTGSGNTIYF. CDR3 coding DNA: TGTGCCACCAGCAGAGACCCCCCCCGGACGGGATCTGGAAACACCATATATTTT.